This is a list of T cell receptor beta chains from one sample in a study of early T cells in non-severe SARS-CoV-2 infection. TCRdb recomputed calls from the 5' RACE reads with MiXCR, one row per CDR3 protein. The sample yields roughly 56,000 distinct CDR3 sequences, around 16% seen once. Sequences were derived from whole blood, sampled at baseline. These TCRs come from an adult who was a healthcare worker with PCR-confirmed SARS-CoV-2 infection or an uninfected control (not recorded which). The CDR3 runs from the conserved cysteine through the conserved F or W. The order of the fields is D gene, J gene, clone size, V gene, CDR3 protein, CDR3 DNA. D genes are given only for firm matches. Part of the rows lack a size; the others show once, few, many or a class for expanded clones.

>-|TRBJ1-3|many|TRBV9
CASSVGSGNTIYF
TGTGCCAGCAGCGTGGGTTCTGGAAACACCATATATTTT
>-|TRBJ1-4|many|TRBV2
CASSYQGGDEKLFF
TGTGCCAGCAGTTACCAGGGTGGCGATGAAAAACTGTTTTTT
>-|TRBJ2-7|once|TRBV18
CASSEAPNPYEQYF
TGTGCCAGCTCAGAAGCACCGAATCCCTACGAGCAGTACTTC
>TRBD1|TRBJ1-5|-|TRBV15
CATSSRQGANNQPQHF
TGTGCCACCAGCTCCCGACAGGGGGCTAACAATCAGCCCCAGCATTTT
>TRBD2|TRBJ2-3|many|TRBV5-5
CASSLGPGLGVDTQYF
TGTGCCAGCAGCTTGGGTCCGGGACTAGGAGTAGATACGCAGTATTTT
>-|TRBJ2-7|-|TRBV11-2
CASSPLVGQGSSFEQYF
TGTGCCAGCAGCCCTTTAGTGGGACAAGGATCAAGCTTCGAGCAGTACTTC
>-|TRBJ2-7|many|TRBV12-3/TRBV12-4
CASSLRGEMDEQYF
TGTGCCAGCAGCCTCAGGGGGGAAATGGACGAGCAGTACTTC
>-|TRBJ2-2|-|TRBV12-3/TRBV12-4
CASSSTGHTGELFF
TGTGCCAGCAGTTCGACGGGTCACACCGGGGAGCTGTTTTTT
>TRBD2|TRBJ2-1|few|TRBV20-1
CSAPSGGRNNEQFF
TGCAGTGCTCCCAGCGGCGGGAGGAACAATGAGCAGTTCTTC
>-|TRBJ1-5|few|TRBV28
CASIGGIYQPQHF
TGTGCCAGCATCGGAGGAATTTATCAGCCCCAGCATTTT
>TRBD1|TRBJ1-2|few|TRBV28
CASSLLGDRVDGYTF
TGTGCCAGCAGTTTGCTTGGGGACAGGGTCGATGGCTACACCTTC
>TRBD1|TRBJ1-5|-|TRBV6-1
CASSGIQGALIGQPQHF
TGTGCCAGCAGCGGGATACAGGGGGCGCTTATAGGCCAGCCCCAGCATTTT
>-|TRBJ2-5|many|TRBV7-3
CASSFGREETQYF
TGTGCCAGCAGCTTCGGTAGGGAAGAGACCCAGTACTTC
>-|TRBJ1-1|-|TRBV5-1
CASRGKTNTEAFF
TGCGCCAGCAGAGGAAAAACTAACACTGAAGCTTTCTTT
>TRBD2|TRBJ2-1|many|TRBV20-1
CSAASGHEQFF
TGCAGTGCTGCTAGCGGCCATGAGCAGTTCTTC
>TRBD2|TRBJ2-7|-|TRBV9
CASSEGLAHSYEQYF
TGTGCCAGCAGCGAGGGACTAGCGCACTCCTACGAGCAGTACTTC
>TRBD2|TRBJ2-3|-|TRBV12-3/TRBV12-4
CASSVTSGSGDTQYF
TGTGCCAGCAGCGTGACTAGCGGGAGTGGAGATACGCAGTATTTT
>TRBD1|TRBJ2-7|once|TRBV29-1
CSVERDRGDEQYF
TGCAGCGTTGAACGGGACAGGGGCGACGAGCAGTACTTC
>TRBD2|TRBJ2-7|-|TRBV20-1
CSARDLISGSYEQYF
TGCAGTGCTAGAGATCTAATTAGCGGGAGTTACGAGCAGTACTTC
>-|TRBJ2-5|few|TRBV20-1
CSATGYKETQYF
TGCAGTGCTACGGGGTATAAAGAGACCCAGTACTTC
>-|TRBJ1-5|few|TRBV6-2/TRBV6-3
CASSQLPGRIYSNQPQHF
TGTGCCAGCAGTCAGCTACCGGGACGGATCTATAGCAATCAGCCCCAGCATTTT
>TRBD2|TRBJ2-7|-|TRBV20-1
CSARDYYEQYF
TGCAGTGCTCGGGACTACTACGAGCAGTACTTC
>TRBD1|TRBJ1-1|-|TRBV13
CASSPRQGAYTEAFF
TGTGCCAGCAGCCCCAGACAGGGGGCGTACACTGAAGCTTTCTTT
>-|TRBJ2-5|few|TRBV11-2
CASSRRREWEETQYF
TGTGCCAGCAGCCGCCGACGTGAGTGGGAAGAGACCCAGTACTTC
>-|TRBJ1-6|-|TRBV5-1
CASSLKMDSPLHF
TGCGCCAGCAGCTTGAAGATGGATTCACCCCTCCACTTT